The 5 T cell receptor beta chains below come from one sample, sequenced in a study of technical replicates of blood from several donors (dated 2017 in TCRdb). The library was made by the immunoSEQ multiplex PCR assay. Not all clones reach the TCRdb copy of this immuneACCESS table, which keeps in-frame sequences only. Checked studies attribute under half of the gap to unresolved V genes and leave the rest unexplained. For this sample the table gives tens of thousands of clones, of which just under 95% were detected only once. The ten largest clonotypes hold roughly 0.4% of the sample. Sequencing used T cells isolated from PBMCs. Source of these receptors: a human donor in good health.

This chain connects TRBV7-3 to TRBJ2-7; TRBD2 is a possible D gene (6 bases). The V end lost 5 bases, the J end lost 7 bases, and 21 bases lay between the germline ends. This CDR3 region has 15 residues. Germline CDR1 reads SGHTA; CDR2 reads FQGTGA. DNA for the CDR3: TGTGCCAGCAGCCTTCGGGGGATAGCGCTGGATGAGCAGTACTTC. This translates into CASSLRGIALDEQYF.

The chain couples TRBV4-1 to TRBJ2-7, with 13 bases matching TRBD2. The length of the CDR3 is 14 residues. Trimming removed 4 bases from V and 7 bases from J; junction bases left unmatched: 4. Germline CDR1 reads MGHRA; CDR2 reads YSYEKL. The CDR3: CASSLGLAGDEQYF. CDR3 nucleotides: TGCGCCAGCAGCCTTGGACTAGCGGGAGATGAGCAGTACTTC.

This chain links TRBV27 with TRBJ2-7; 8 bases match TRBD2. Trimming removed 11 bases from V and 2 bases from J; junction bases left unmatched: 8. Germline CDR1 MNHEY, CDR2 SMNVEV (reference sequence). This CDR3 contains 13 residues. DNA of the CDR3: TGTGCCTCCTCTAGCGGGTCTGCCTACGAGCAGTACTTC. Its translation: CASSSGSAYEQYF.

V usage is TRBV2 and J usage is TRBJ2-3, with TRBD1 as a possible D gene (5 bases). Germline V lookup: CDR1 SNHLY, CDR2 FYNNEI. This CDR3 has 13 residues. Trimming took off 8 bases at V and 4 bases at J, with 13 bases between the two ends. The CDR3 nucleotides are TGTGCCAGCGGGGCTGTGTTCCCAGATACGCAGTATTTT. Translating gives CASGAVFPDTQYF.

The genes are TRBV28 and TRBJ2-7, with 8 nucleotides matching TRBD1. CDR1 is MDHEN, CDR2 SYDVKM, per germline. The CDR3 is 13 amino acids. V shed 3 bases and J 3 bases; nucleotides not matched to a gene: 1. Written as DNA, the CDR3 is TGTGCCAGCAGTTTTGACAGGGGCTACGAGCAGTACTTC. As protein: CASSFDRGYEQYF. Full variable domain (remainder filled in from reference TRBV28 and TRBJ2-7): DVKVTQSSRYLVKRTGEKVFLECVQDMDHENMFWYRQDPGLGLRLIYFSYDVKMKEKGDIPEGYSVSREKKERFSLILESASTNQTSMYLCASSFDRGYEQYFGPGTRLTVT.